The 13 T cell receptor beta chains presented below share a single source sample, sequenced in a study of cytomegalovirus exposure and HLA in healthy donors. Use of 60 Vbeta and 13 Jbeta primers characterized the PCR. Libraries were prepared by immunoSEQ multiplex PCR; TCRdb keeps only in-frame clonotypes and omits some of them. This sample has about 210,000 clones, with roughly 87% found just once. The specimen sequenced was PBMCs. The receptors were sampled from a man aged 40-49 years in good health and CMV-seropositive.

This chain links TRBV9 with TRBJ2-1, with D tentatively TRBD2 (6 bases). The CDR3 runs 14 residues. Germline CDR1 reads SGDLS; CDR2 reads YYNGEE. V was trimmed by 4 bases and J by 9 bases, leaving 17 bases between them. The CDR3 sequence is CASSTQIAAGEQFF. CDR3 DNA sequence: TGTGCCAGCAGCACCCAAATAGCGGCTGGTGAGCAGTTCTTC.

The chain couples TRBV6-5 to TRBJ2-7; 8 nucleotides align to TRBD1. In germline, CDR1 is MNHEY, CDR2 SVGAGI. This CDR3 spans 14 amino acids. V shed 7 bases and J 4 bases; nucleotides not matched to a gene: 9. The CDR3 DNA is TGTGCCAGCAAATCCGGGACAGGTTATTACGAGCAGTACTTC. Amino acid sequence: CASKSGTGYYEQYF.

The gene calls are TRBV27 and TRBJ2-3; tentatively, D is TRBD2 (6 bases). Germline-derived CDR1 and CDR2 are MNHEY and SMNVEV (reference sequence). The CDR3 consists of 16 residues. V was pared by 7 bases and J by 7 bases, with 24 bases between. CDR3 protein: CASTSPRDLPVNTQYF. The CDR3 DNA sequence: TGTGCCAGCACCTCCCCGCGGGACCTACCAGTGAATACGCAGTATTTT.

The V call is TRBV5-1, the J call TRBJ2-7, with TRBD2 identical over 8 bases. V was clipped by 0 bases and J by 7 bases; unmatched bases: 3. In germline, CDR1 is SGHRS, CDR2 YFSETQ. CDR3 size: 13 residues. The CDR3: CASSLVTGGEQYV. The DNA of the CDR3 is TGCGCCAGCAGCTTGGTAACGGGGGGGGAGCAGTACGTC.

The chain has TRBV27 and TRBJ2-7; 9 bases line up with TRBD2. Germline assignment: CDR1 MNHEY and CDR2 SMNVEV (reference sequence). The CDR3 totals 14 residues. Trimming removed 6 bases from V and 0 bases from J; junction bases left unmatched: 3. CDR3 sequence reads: CASSHSGSSYEQYF. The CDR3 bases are TGTGCCAGCAGCCATAGCGGGAGCTCCTACGAGCAGTACTTC.

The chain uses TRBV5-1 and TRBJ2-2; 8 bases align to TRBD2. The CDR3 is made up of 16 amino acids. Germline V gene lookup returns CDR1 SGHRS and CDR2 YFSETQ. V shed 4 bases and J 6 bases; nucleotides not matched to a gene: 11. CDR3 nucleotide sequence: TGCGCCAGCAGCCCCCCAAGGAGCGGGAGTCCCGGGGAGCTGTTTTTT. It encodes CASSPPRSGSPGELFF. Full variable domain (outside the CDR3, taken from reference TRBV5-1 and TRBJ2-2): KAGVTQTPRYLIKTRGQQVTLSCSPISGHRSVSWYQQTPGQGLQFLFEYFSETQRNKGNFPGRFSGRQFSNSRSEMNVSTLELGDSALYLCASSPPRSGSPGELFFGEGSRLTVL.

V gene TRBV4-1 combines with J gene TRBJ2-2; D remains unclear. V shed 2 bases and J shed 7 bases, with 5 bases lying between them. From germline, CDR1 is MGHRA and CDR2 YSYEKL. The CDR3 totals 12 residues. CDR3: CASSQTVGELFF. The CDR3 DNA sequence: TGCGCCAGCAGCCAAACAGTCGGGGAGCTGTTTTTT.

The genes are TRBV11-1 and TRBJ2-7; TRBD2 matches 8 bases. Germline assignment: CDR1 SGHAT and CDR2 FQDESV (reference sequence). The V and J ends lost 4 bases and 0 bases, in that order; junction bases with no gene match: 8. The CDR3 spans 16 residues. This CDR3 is CASSSGGREVSYEQYF. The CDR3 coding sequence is TGTGCCAGCAGCTCGGGGGGGCGGGAGGTCTCCTACGAGCAGTACTTC. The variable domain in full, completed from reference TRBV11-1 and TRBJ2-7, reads EAEVAQSPRYKITEKSQAVAFWCDPISGHATLYWYRQILGQGPELLVQFQDESVVDDSQLPKDRFSAERLKGVDSTLKIQPAELGDSAMYLCASSSGGREVSYEQYFGPGTRLTVT.

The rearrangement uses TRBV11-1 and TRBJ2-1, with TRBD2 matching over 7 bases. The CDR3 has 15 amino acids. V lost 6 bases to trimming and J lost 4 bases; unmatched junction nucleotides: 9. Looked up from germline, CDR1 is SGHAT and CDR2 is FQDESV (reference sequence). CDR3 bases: TGTGCCAGCAGAACGGGGGGAGGAACTTACAATGAGCAGTTCTTC. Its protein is CASRTGGGTYNEQFF.

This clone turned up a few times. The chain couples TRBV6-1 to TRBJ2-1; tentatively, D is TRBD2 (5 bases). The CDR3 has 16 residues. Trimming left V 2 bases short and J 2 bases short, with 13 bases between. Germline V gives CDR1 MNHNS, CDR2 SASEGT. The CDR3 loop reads CASSERRNFAYNEQFF. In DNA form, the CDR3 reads TGTGCCAGCAGTGAAAGGAGGAACTTTGCCTACAATGAGCAGTTCTTC.

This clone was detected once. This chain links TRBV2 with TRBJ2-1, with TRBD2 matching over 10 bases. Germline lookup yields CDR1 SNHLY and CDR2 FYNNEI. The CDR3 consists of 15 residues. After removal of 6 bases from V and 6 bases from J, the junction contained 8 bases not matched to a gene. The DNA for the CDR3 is TGTGCCAGCAGGGGGGCTAGCGGGGGAACCAATGAGCAGTTCTTC. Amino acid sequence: CASRGASGGTNEQFF. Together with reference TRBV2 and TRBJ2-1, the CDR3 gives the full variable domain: EPEVTQTPSHQVTQMGQEVILRCVPISNHLYFYWYRQILGQKVEFLVSFYNNEISEKSEIFDDQFSVERPDGSNFTLKIRSTKLEDSAMYFCASRGASGGTNEQFFGPGTRLTVL.

CDR3 in DNA: TGTGCCAGCAGTGAAGGCTCAGCGAACACCGGGGAGCTGTTTTTT. Its protein is CASSEGSANTGELFF. V usage is TRBV6-1 and J usage is TRBJ2-2; D is unresolved. Trimming removed 1 base at V and 0 bases at J, with 6 bases between. Germline CDR1 and CDR2: MNHNS and SASEGT. This CDR3 spans 15 amino acids.

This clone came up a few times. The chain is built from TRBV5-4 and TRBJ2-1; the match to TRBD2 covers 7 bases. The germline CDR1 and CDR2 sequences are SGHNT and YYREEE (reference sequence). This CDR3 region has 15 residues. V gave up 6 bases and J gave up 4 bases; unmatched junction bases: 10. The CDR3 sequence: CASTPGLDRYNEQFF. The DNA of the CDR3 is TGTGCCAGCACCCCCGGACTAGATAGGTACAATGAGCAGTTCTTC.